This T cell receptor beta chain originates from a study of T cell responses to AZD1222 COVID-19 vaccine. Overall study: Samples with a second dose at about 4 or about 12 weeks were pooled together.

Germline assignment: CDR1 SGHTA and CDR2 FQGNSA. The CDR3 runs to 15 residues. V was clipped by 1 base and J by 3 bases, with 12 bases between them. Overall study findings and caveats: Just a handful of people given AZD1222 tested seropositive at baseline. Females made up more of the donors, who were largely white British, and clonal diversity may have come out too low. Spike-specific TCR breadth and depth went up after people got two AZD1222 doses.

Points on this clone: Its antigen is unidentified.

Sequencing used immunoSEQ multiplex PCR; TCRdb keeps in-frame clones, though not all of them. The sample includes under 170,000 clones, 85% to 95% seen only once; the top ten take over 1%. This TCR was sampled from an adult in good health. Source: peripheral blood, taken on day 0 of AZD1222 vaccination. The V and J genes are TRBV7-2 and TRBJ1-1; D might be TRBD1 (6 bases). In nucleotides, the CDR3 is TGTGCCAGCAGCTTAGAACTGGGGGCTTACACTGAAGCTTTCTTT. Translated: CASSLELGAYTEAFF.